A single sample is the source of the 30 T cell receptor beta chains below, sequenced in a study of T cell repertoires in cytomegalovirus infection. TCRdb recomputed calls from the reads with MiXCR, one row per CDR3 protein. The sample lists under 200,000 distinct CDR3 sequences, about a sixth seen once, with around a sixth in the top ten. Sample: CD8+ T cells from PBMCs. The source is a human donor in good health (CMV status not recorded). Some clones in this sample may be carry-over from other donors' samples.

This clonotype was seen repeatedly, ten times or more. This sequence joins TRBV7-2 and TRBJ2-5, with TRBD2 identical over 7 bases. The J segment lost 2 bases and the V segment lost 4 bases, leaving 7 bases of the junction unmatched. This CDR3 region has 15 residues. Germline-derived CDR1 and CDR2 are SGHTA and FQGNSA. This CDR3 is CASSWSTSEQETQYF. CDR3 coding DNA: TGTGCCAGCAGCTGGAGCACTAGCGAGCAAGAGACCCAGTACTTC.

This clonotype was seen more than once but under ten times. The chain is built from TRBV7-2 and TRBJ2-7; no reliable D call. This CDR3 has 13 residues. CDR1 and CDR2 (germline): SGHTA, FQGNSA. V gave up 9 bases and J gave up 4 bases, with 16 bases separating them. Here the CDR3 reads CASSPSVRYEQYF. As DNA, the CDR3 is TGTGCCAGTTCCCCCTCGGTTCGGTACGAGCAGTACTTC.

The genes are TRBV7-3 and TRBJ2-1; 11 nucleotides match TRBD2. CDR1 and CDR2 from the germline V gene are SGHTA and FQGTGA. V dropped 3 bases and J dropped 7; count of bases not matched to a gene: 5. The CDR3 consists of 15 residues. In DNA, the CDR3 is TGTGCCAGCAGCTTTAGCGGGAGGGCCGGAAATGAGCAGTTCTTC. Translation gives CASSFSGRAGNEQFF.

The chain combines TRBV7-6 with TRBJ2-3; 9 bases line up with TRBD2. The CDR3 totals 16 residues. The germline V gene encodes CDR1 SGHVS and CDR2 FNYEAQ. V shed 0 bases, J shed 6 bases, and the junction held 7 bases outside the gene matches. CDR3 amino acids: CASSLAASGDPDTQYF. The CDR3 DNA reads TGTGCCAGCAGCTTAGCGGCTAGCGGGGACCCCGATACGCAGTATTTT.

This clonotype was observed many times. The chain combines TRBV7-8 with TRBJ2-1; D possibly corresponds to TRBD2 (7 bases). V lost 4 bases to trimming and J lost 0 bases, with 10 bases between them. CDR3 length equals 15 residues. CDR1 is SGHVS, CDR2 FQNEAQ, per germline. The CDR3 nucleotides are TGTGCCAGCAGCTCCCGGGGGGCCTCCTACAATGAGCAGTTCTTC. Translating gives CASSSRGASYNEQFF.

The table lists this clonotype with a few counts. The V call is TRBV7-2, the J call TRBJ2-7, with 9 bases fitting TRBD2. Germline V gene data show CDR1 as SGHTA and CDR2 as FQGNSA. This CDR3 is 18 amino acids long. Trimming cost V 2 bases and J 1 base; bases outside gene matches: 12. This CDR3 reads CASSLSGSGSPFSYEQYF. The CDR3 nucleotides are TGTGCCAGCAGCTTATCGGGTAGCGGGAGCCCATTTTCCTACGAGCAGTACTTC.

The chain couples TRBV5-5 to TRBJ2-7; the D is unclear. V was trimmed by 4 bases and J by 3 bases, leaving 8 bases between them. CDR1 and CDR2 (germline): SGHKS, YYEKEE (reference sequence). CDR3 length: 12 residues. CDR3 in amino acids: CASSLGYYEQYF. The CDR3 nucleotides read TGTGCCAGCAGCCTCGGGTACTACGAGCAGTACTTC.

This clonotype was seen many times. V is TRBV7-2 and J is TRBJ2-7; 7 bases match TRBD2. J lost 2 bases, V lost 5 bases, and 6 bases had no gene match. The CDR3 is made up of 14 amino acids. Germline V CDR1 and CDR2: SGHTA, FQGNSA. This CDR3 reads CASSPSGLAYEQYF. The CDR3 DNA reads TGTGCCAGCAGCCCCTCCGGACTAGCCTACGAGCAGTACTTC.

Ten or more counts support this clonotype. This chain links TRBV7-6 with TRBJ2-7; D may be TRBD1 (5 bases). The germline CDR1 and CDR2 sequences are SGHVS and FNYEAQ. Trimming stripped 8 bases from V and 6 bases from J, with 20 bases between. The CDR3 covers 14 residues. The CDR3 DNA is TGTGCCAGCTCACCCGACCCGGAAAGGGGCGAGCAGTACTTC. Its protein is CASSPDPERGEQYF.

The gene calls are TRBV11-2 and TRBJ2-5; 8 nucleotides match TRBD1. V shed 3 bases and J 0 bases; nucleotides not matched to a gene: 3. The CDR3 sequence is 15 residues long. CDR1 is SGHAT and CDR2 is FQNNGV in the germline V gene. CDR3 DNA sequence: TGTGCCAGCAGCTTGTCGGACAGGGACCAAGAGACCCAGTACTTC. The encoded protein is CASSLSDRDQETQYF.

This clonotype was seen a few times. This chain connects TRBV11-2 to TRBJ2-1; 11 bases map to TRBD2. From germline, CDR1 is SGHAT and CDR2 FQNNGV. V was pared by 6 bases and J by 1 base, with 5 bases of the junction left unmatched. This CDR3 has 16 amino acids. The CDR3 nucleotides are TGTGCCAGCAGACCTAGCGGGGGGATATCCTACAATGAGCAGTTCTTC. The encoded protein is CASRPSGGISYNEQFF.

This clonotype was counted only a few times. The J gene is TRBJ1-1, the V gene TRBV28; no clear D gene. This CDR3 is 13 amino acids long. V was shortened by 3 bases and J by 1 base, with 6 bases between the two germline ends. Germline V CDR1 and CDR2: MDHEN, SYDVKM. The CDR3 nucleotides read TGTGCCAGCAGTTTCGCGGCGAACACTGAAGCTTTCTTT. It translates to CASSFAANTEAFF.

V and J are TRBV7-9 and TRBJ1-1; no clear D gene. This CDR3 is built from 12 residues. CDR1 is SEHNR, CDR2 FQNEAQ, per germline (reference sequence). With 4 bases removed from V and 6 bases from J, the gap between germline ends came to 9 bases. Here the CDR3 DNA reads TGTGCCAGCAGCTGGTCGTTACCTGAAGCTTTCTTT. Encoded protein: CASSWSLPEAFF.

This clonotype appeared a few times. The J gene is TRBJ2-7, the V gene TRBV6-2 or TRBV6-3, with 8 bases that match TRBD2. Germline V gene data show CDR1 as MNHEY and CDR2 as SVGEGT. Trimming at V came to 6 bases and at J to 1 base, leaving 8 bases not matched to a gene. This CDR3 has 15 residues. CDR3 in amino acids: CASRKRERGSYEQYF. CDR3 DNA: TGTGCCAGCAGGAAGCGGGAGAGGGGTTCCTACGAGCAGTACTTC.

Here the CDR3 DNA reads TGTGCCAGCAGCTTAGTCGCTAGCGGGGGAGATGAGCAGTTCTTC. Encoded protein: CASSLVASGGDEQFF. This chain links TRBV7-6 with TRBJ2-1, with 10 bases matching TRBD2. The V and J ends lost 1 base and 8 bases, in that order; junction bases with no gene match: 5. CDR1 and CDR2 from the germline V gene are SGHVS and FNYEAQ. The CDR3 consists of 15 residues.

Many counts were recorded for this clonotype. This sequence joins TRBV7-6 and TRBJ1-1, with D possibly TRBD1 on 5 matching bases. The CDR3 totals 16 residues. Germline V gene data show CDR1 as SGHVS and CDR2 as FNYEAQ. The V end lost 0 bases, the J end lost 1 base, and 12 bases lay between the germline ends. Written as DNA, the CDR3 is TGTGCCAGCAGCTTAGCTCCAGGGACCGAGAACACTGAAGCTTTCTTT. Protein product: CASSLAPGTENTEAFF.

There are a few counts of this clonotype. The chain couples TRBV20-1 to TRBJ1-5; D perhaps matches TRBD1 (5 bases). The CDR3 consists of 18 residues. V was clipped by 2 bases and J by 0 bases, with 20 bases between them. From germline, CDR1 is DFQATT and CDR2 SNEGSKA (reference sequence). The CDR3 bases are TGCAGTGCTAGATTGGCATCTCAGGGACGCTATAGCAATCAGCCCCAGCATTTT. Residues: CSARLASQGRYSNQPQHF.

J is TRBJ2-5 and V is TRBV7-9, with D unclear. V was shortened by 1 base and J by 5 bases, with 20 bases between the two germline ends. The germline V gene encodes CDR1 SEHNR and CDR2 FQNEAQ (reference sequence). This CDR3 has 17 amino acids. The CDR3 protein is CASSLGVFTGQEETQYF. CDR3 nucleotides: TGTGCCAGCAGCTTAGGAGTTTTTACGGGTCAGGAGGAGACCCAGTACTTC.

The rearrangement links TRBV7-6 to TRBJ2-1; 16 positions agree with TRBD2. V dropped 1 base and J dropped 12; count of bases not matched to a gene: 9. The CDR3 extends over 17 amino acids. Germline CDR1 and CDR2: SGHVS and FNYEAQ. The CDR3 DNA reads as TGTGCCAGCAGCTTAGAACCGGAGGGACTAGCGGGAGGGGGGCAGTTCTTC. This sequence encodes CASSLEPEGLAGGGQFF.

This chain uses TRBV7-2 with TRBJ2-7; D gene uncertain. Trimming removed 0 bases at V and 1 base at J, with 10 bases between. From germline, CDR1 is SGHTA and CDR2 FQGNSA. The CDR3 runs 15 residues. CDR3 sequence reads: CASSLAGYRSYEQYF. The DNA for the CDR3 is TGTGCCAGCAGCTTAGCGGGGTATCGATCCTACGAGCAGTACTTC.

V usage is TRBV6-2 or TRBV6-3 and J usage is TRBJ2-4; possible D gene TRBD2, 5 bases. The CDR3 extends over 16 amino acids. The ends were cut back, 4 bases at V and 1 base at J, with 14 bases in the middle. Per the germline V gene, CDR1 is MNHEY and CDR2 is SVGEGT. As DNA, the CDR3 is TGTGCCAGCAGTTTCTCCTCGTCGGGGGCCAAAAACATTCAGTACTTC. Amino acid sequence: CASSFSSSGAKNIQYF.

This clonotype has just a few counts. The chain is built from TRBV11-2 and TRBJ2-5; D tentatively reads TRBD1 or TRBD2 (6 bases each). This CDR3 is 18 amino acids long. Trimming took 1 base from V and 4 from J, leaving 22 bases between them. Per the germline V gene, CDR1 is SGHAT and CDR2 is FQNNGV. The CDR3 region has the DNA TGTGCCAGCAGCTTAGCTGGGTGGACTGGCAAGGGGGGAGAGACCCAGTACTTC. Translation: CASSLAGWTGKGGETQYF.

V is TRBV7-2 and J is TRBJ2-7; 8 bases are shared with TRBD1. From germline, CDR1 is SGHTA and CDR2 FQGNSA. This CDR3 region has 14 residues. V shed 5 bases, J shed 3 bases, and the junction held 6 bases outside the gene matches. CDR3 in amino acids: CASSRTGTGYEQYF. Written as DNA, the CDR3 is TGTGCCAGCAGCCGCACCGGGACAGGCTACGAGCAGTACTTC.

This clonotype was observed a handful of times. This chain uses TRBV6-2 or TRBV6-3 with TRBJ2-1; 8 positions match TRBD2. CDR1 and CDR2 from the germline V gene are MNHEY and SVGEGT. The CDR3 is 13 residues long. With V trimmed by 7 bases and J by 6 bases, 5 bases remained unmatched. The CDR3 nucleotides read TGTGCCAGCACGGGGGGGGGGCGCAATGAGCAGTTCTTC. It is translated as CASTGGGRNEQFF.

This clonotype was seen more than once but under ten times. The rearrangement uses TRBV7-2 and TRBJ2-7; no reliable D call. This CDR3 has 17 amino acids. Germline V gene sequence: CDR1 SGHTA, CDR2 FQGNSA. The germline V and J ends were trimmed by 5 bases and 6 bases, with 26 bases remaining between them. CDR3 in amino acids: CASSLRKVALVPSEQYF. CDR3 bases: TGTGCCAGCAGCCTGAGGAAGGTTGCACTTGTACCGAGCGAGCAGTACTTC.

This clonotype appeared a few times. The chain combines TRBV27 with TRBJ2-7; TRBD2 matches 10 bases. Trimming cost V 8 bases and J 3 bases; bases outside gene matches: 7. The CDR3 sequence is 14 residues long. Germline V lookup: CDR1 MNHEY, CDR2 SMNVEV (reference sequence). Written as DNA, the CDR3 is TGTGCCAGCGGCCGGAGCGGGAGGGTCTACGAGCAGTACTTC. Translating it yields CASGRSGRVYEQYF.

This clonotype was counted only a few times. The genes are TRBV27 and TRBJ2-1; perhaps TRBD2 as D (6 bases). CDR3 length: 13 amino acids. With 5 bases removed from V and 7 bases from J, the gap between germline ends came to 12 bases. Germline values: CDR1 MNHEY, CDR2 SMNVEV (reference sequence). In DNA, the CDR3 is TGTGCCAGCAGTCGGGACTCGTGGAATGAGCAGTTCTTC. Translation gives CASSRDSWNEQFF.

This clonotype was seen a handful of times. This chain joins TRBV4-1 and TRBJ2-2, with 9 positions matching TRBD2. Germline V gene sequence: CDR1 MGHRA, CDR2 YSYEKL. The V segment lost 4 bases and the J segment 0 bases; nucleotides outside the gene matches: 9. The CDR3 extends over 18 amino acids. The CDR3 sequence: CASSPLLTSGSNTGELFF. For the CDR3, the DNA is TGCGCCAGCAGCCCCCTTTTGACTAGCGGATCGAACACCGGGGAGCTGTTTTTT.

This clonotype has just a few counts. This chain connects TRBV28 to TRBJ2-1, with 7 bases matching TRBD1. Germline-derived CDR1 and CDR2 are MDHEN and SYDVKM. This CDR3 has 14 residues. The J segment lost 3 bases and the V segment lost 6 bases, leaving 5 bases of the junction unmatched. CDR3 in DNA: TGTGCCAGCAGCCGTCAGGGGGTCTACAATGAGCAGTTCTTC. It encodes CASSRQGVYNEQFF. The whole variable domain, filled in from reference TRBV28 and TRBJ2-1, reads DVKVTQSSRYLVKRTGEKVFLECVQDMDHENMFWYRQDPGLGLRLIYFSYDVKMKEKGDIPEGYSVSREKKERFSLILESASTNQTSMYLCASSRQGVYNEQFFGPGTRLTVL.

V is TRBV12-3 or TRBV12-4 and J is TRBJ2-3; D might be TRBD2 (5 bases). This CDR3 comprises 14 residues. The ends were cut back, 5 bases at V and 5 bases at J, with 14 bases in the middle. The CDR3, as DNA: TGTGCCAGCAGTCGCTTCGGAGGCGGAGATACGCAGTATTTT. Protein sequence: CASSRFGGGDTQYF.